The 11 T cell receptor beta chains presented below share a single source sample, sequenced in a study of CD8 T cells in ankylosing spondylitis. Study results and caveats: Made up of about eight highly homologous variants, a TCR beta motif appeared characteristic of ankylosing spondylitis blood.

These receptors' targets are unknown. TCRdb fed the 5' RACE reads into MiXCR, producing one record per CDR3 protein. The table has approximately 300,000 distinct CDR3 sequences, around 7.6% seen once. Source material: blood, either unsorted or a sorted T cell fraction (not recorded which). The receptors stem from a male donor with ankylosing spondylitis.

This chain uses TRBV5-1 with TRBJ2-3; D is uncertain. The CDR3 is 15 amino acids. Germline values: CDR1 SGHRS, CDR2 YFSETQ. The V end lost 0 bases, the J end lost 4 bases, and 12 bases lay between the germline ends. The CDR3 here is CASSLEGRIPDTQYF. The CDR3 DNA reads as TGCGCCAGCAGCTTGGAAGGCAGGATACCAGATACGCAGTATTTT.

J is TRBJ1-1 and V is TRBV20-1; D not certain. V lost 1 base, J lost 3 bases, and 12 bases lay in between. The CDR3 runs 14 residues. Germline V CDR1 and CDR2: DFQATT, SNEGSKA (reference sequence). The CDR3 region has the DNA TGCAGTGCTAGAGTTAACACTCTACACACTGAAGCTTTCTTT. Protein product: CSARVNTLHTEAFF.

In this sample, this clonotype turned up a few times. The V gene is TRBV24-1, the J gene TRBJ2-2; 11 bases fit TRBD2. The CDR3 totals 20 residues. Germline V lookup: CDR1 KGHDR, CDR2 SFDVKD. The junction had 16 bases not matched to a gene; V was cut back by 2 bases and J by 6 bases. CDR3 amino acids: CATSDSGWKTSGSLPGELFF. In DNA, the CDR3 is TGTGCCACCAGTGATTCCGGGTGGAAAACTAGCGGGAGCCTCCCCGGGGAGCTGTTTTTT.

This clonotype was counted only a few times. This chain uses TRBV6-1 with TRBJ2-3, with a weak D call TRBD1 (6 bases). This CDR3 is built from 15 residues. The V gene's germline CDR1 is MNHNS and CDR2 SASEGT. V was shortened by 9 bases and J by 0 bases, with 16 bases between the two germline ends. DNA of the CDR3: TGTGCCAGTTCCGACACGGGACACAGCACAGATACGCAGTATTTT. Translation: CASSDTGHSTDTQYF.

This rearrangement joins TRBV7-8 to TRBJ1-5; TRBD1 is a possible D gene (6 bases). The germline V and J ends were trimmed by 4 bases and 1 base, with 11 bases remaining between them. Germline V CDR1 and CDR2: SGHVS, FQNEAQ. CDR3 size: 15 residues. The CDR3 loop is CASSSQGRSNQPQHF. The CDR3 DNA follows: TGTGCCAGCAGCTCACAGGGTCGGAGCAATCAGCCCCAGCATTTT.

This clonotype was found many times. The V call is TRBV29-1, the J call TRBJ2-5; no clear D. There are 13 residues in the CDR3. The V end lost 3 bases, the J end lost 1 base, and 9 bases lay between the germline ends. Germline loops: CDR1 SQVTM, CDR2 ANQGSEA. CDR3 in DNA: TGCAGCGTTGAGGTAGTCAGCCAAGAGACCCAGTACTTC. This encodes CSVEVVSQETQYF.

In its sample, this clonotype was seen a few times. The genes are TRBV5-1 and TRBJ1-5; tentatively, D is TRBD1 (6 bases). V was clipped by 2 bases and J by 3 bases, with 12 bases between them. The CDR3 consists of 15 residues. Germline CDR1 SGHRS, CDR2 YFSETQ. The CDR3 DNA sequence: TGCGCCAGCAGCTTACTGGGGACACCCAATCAGCCCCAGCATTTT. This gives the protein CASSLLGTPNQPQHF.

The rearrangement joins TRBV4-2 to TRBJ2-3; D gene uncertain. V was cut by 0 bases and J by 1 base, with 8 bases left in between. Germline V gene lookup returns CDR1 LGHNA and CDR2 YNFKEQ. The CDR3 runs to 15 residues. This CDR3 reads CASSQDPDRTDTQYF. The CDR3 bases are TGTGCCAGCAGCCAAGACCCGGACCGCACAGATACGCAGTATTTT.

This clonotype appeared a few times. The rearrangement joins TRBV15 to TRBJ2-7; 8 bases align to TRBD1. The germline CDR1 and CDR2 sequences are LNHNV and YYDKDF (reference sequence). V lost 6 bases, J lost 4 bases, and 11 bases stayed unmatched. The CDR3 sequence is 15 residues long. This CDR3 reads CATRPSGTGEYEQYF. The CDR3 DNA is TGTGCCACCAGACCTTCCGGGACAGGCGAATACGAGCAGTACTTC.

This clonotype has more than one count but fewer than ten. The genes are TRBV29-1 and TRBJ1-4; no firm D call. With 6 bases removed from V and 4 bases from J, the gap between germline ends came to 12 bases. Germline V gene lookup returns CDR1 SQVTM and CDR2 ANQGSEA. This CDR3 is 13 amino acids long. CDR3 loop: CSVAGTDNEKLFF. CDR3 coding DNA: TGCAGCGTGGCCGGTACAGATAATGAAAAACTGTTTTTT. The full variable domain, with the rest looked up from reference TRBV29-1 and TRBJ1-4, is SAVISQKPSRDICQRGTSLTIQCQVDSQVTMMFWYRQQPGQSLTLIATANQGSEATYESGFVIDKFPISRPNLTFSTLTVSNMSPEDSSIYLCSVAGTDNEKLFFGSGTQLSVL.

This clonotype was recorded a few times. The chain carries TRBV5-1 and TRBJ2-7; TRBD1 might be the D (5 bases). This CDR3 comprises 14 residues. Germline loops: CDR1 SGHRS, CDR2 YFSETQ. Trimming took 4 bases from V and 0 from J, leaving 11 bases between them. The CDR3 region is CASSGETASYEQYF. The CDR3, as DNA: TGCGCCAGCAGCGGAGAGACAGCCTCCTACGAGCAGTACTTC.